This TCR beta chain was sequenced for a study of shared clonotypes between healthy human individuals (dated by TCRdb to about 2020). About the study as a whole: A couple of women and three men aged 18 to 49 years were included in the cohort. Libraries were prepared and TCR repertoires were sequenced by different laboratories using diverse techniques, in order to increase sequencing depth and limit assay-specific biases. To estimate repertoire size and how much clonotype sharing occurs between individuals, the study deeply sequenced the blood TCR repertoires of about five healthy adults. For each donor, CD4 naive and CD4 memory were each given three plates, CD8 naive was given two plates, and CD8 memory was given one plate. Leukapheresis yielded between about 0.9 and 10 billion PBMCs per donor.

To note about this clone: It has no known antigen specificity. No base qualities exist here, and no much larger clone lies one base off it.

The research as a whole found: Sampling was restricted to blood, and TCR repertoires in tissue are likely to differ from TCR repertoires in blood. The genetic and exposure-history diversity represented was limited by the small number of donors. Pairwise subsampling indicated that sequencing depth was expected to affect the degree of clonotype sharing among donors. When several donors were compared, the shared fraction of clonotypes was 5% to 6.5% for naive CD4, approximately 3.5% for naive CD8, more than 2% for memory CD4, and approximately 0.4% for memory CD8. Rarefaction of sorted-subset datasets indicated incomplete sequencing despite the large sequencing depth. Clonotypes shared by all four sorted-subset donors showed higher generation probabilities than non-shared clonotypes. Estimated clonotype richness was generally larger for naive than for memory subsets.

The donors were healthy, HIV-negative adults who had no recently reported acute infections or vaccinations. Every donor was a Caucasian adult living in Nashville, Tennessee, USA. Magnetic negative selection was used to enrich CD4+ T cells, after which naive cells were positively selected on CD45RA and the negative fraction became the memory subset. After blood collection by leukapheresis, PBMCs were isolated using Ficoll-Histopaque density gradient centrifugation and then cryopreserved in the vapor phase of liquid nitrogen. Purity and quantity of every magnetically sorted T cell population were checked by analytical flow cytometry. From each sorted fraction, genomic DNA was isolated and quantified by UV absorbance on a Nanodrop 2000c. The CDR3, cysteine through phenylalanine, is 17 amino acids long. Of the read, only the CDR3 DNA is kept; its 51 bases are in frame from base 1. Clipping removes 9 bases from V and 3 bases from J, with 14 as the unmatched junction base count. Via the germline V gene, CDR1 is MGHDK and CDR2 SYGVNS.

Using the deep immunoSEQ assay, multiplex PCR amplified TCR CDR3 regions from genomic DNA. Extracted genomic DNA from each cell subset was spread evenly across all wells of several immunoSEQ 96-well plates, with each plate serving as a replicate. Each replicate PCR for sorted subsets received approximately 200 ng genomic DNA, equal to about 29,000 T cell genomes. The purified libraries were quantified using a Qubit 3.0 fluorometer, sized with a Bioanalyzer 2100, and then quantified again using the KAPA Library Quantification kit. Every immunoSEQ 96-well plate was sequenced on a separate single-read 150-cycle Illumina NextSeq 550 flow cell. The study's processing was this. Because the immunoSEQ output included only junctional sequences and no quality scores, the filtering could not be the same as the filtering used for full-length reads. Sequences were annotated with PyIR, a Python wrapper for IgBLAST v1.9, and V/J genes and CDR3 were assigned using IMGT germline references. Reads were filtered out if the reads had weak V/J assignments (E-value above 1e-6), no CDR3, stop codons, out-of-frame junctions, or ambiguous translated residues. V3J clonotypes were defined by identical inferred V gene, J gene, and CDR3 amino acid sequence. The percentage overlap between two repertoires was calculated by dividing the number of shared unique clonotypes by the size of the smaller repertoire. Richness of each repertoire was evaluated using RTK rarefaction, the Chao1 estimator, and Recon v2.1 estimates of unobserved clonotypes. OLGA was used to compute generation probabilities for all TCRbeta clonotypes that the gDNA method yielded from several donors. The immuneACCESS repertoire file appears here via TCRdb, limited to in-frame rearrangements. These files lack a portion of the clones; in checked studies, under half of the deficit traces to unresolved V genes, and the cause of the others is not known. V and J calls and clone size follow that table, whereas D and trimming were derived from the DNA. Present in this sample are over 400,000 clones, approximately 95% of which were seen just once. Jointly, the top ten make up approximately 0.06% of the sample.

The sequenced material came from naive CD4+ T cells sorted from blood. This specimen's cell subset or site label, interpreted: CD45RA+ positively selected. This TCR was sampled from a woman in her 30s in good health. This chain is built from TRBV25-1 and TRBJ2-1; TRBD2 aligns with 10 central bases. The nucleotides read TGTGCCAGAACGGACAGGGTTCAGCGGGAGGGCTACAATGAGCAGTTCTTC. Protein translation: CARTDRVQREGYNEQFF.